This note documents a single T cell receptor (beta chain) sequence. The sample comes from a study of Ad26.COV2.S vaccination and SARS-CoV-2 variants. Whole-study context: Donor was in the COV1001 Ad26.COV2.S trial arm.

Produced via immunoSEQ multiplex PCR; TCRdb's table is partial and in-frame only. The data show 200,000 to 300,000 clones, with approximately 87% seen just once and about 10% held by the top ten. Stated treatment: about 20 received Ad26.COV2.S at low or high dose, single or two shots; 5 received placebo; per-sample allocation not given. Day 63 after the first vaccine or placebo injection was the time point for sampling. Wuhan-strain spike was delivered by a replication-incompetent Ad26 vector. CDR1 is MDHEN, CDR2 SYDVKM, per germline. The CDR3 runs 23 residues. Losses at the gene ends were 5 bases for V and 2 bases for J; bases not matched to a gene: 27.

The sequences come from peripheral blood, collected in a trial of Ad26.COV2.S vaccine versus placebo. The chain combines TRBV28 with TRBJ1-5, with 10 bases that match TRBD1. The source is a person aged 18 to 65 who received the Ad26.COV2.S COVID-19 vaccine or a placebo. Here the CDR3 reads CASSALSPSGQGPSRVGNQPQHF. CDR3 DNA: TGTGCCAGCAGTGCCCTTAGCCCCTCGGGACAGGGGCCTAGTAGGGTCGGCAATCAGCCCCAGCATTTT.